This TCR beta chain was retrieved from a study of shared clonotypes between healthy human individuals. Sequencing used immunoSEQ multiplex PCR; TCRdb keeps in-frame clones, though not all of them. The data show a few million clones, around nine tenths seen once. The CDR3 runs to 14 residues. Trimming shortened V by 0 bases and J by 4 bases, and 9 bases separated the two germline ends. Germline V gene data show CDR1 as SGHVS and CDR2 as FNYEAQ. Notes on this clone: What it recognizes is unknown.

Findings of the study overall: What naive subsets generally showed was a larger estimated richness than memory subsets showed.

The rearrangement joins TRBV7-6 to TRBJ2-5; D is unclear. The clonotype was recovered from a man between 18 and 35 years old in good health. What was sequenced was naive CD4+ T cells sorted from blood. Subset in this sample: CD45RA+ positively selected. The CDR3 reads CASSLAPTPETQYF. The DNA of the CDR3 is TGTGCCAGCAGCTTAGCACCTACCCCAGAGACCCAGTACTTC.